These 28 T cell receptor beta chains were sequenced from one sample in a study of T cells after yellow fever vaccination. Using its own MiXCR run on the 5' RACE reads, TCRdb lists one record per CDR3 protein. Here the sample spans 250,000 to 300,000 distinct CDR3 sequences, about 10% being singletons. The sample in question was CD4+ T cells sorted from PBMCs, obtained 5 days after the yellow fever booster vaccination. These receptors were taken from a man between 18 and 29 years old who received the YFV17D yellow fever vaccine.

This clonotype occurred a few times. This rearrangement joins TRBV20-1 to TRBJ2-5, with 12 bases aligning to TRBD2. CDR1 DFQATT and CDR2 SNEGSKA come from the germline V gene (reference sequence). The CDR3 loop spans 12 amino acids. With V trimmed by 5 bases and J by 13 bases, 8 bases remained unmatched. The CDR3 loop reads CSAGRLAGAGYF. CDR3 DNA: TGCAGTGCTGGAAGACTAGCGGGGGCCGGGTACTTC.

This clonotype was detected a few times. The chain combines TRBV6-5 with TRBJ1-2; D is ambiguous. Germline CDR1 reads MNHEY; CDR2 reads SVGAGI. Trimming shortened V by 5 bases and J by 8 bases, and 15 bases separated the two germline ends. The CDR3 spans 13 residues. The CDR3 here is CASSPGPEAGYTF. DNA for the CDR3: TGTGCCAGCAGTCCCGGGCCCGAGGCGGGCTACACCTTC.

The chain uses TRBV7-3 and TRBJ2-3; either TRBD1 or TRBD2 may supply D (5 bases each). From germline, CDR1 is SGHTA and CDR2 FQGTGA. The CDR3 loop spans 13 amino acids. V was cut by 8 bases and J by 3 bases, with 12 bases left in between. The CDR3 spells CASARAGTDTQYF. The CDR3, as DNA: TGTGCCAGCGCGCGGGCAGGGACAGATACGCAGTATTTT.

The rearrangement joins TRBV5-4 to TRBJ1-4; D is unclear. The CDR3 runs 12 residues. Germline V lookup: CDR1 SGHNT, CDR2 YYREEE (reference sequence). The V end was cut by 7 bases, the J end by 4 bases, with 8 bases between. CDR3 nucleotides: TGTGCCAGCGGTGGAGTTAATGAAAAACTGTTTTTT. Translating gives CASGGVNEKLFF.

The chain couples TRBV3-1 to TRBJ2-6; 9 bases map to TRBD1. Germline V lookup: CDR1 LGHDT, CDR2 YNNKEL (reference sequence). CDR3 length equals 19 residues. The J segment lost 2 bases and the V segment lost 0 bases, leaving 8 bases of the junction unmatched. The CDR3 bases are TGTGCCAGCAGCCAAGAGACAGGGGGATATCAAACTGGGGCCAACGTCCTGACTTTC. It is translated as CASSQETGGYQTGANVLTF.

This clonotype was observed at least ten times. V is TRBV2 and J is TRBJ2-1, with 10 bases identical to TRBD2. This CDR3 is 16 amino acids long. The V and J ends lost 5 bases and 7 bases, in that order; junction bases with no gene match: 11. Germline CDR1 SNHLY, CDR2 FYNNEI. CDR3 bases: TGTGCCAGCAGTCTATTCACTAGCGGGGTGGGGAATGAGCAGTTCTTC. Translation: CASSLFTSGVGNEQFF. The full variable domain, in which reference TRBV2 and TRBJ2-1 provide the parts outside the CDR3, is EPEVTQTPSHQVTQMGQEVILRCVPISNHLYFYWYRQILGQKVEFLVSFYNNEISEKSEIFDDQFSVERPDGSNFTLKIRSTKLEDSAMYFCASSLFTSGVGNEQFFGPGTRLTVL.

This clonotype showed up many times. This sequence joins TRBV5-1 and TRBJ2-3, with D unresolved. The length of the CDR3 is 15 residues. Trimming pared 8 bases from V and 4 bases from J, leaving 20 bases between. Germline values: CDR1 SGHRS, CDR2 YFSETQ. In nucleotides, the CDR3 is TGCGCCAGTCTCGAAGGCAGTGCGAACGCAGATACGCAGTATTTT. This codes for CASLEGSANADTQYF. The complete variable domain, with remaining parts taken from reference TRBV5-1 and TRBJ2-3, reads KAGVTQTPRYLIKTRGQQVTLSCSPISGHRSVSWYQQTPGQGLQFLFEYFSETQRNKGNFPGRFSGRQFSNSRSEMNVSTLELGDSALYLCASLEGSANADTQYFGPGTRLTVL.

This clonotype showed up many times. The V gene is TRBV15, the J gene TRBJ2-1, with TRBD2 matching over 12 bases. The CDR3 has 17 residues. V shed 5 bases, J shed 2 bases, and the junction held 7 bases outside the gene matches. Germline CDR1 and CDR2: LNHNV and YYDKDF (reference sequence). Written as DNA, the CDR3 is TGTGCCACCAGCTTCGGACTAGCGGGGACCGCCTACAATGAGCAGTTCTTC. It codes for CATSFGLAGTAYNEQFF.

V usage is TRBV10-3 and J usage is TRBJ1-1; D is unresolved. Germline CDR1 and CDR2: ENHRY and SYGVKD. Trimming removed 3 bases from V and 4 bases from J, with 6 bases in between. There are 12 residues in the CDR3. CDR3 sequence (DNA): TGTGCCATCAGTGATATGGGCACTGAAGCTTTCTTT. Translated: CAISDMGTEAFF.

The table lists this clonotype with a few counts. The chain combines TRBV28 with TRBJ2-7; 7 positions agree with TRBD1. The junction had 3 bases not matched to a gene; V was cut back by 3 bases and J by 7 bases. From germline, CDR1 is MDHEN and CDR2 SYDVKM. CDR3 length: 12 amino acids. Written as DNA, the CDR3 is TGTGCCAGCAGTTTTACAGGGGAAGAGCAGTACGTC. Residues: CASSFTGEEQYV.

This chain joins TRBV2 and TRBJ1-4; D call uncertain. Germline CDR1 reads SNHLY; CDR2 reads FYNNEI. CDR3 length: 14 residues. Trimming took off 4 bases at V and 0 bases at J, with 6 bases between the two ends. Here the CDR3 reads CASSGITTNEKLFF. Here the CDR3 DNA reads TGTGCCAGCAGTGGAATAACAACTAATGAAAAACTGTTTTTT.

The chain is built from TRBV7-2 and TRBJ2-1; D not certain. The CDR3 has 15 residues. Germline V CDR1 and CDR2: SGHTA, FQGNSA. Trimming pared 1 base from V and 3 bases from J, leaving 10 bases between. The CDR3 loop reads CASSLGGPLYNEQFF. The CDR3 nucleotides are TGTGCCAGCAGCTTAGGCGGACCCCTCTACAATGAGCAGTTCTTC.

This clonotype occurred a few times. This chain connects TRBV30 to TRBJ2-1; TRBD1 aligns across 7 bases. With 0 bases clipped from V and 10 bases from J, the junction kept 6 bases outside the gene matches. The CDR3 length is 13 residues. Germline CDR1 GTSNPN, CDR2 SVGIG (reference sequence). The CDR3 region is CAWSVKGASEQFF. CDR3 bases: TGTGCCTGGAGTGTCAAGGGGGCTAGCGAGCAGTTCTTC.

This clonotype was counted ten times or more. The V gene is TRBV29-1, the J gene TRBJ2-4, with 10 bases fitting TRBD1. The CDR3 extends over 14 amino acids. V dropped 3 bases and J dropped 7; count of bases not matched to a gene: 6. Germline values: CDR1 SQVTM, CDR2 ANQGSEA. The CDR3 DNA reads as TGCAGCGTTGAGAGGGGGACAGGGGCGAACATTCAGTACTTC. It is translated as CSVERGTGANIQYF. Together with reference TRBV29-1 and TRBJ2-4, the CDR3 gives the full variable domain: SAVISQKPSRDICQRGTSLTIQCQVDSQVTMMFWYRQQPGQSLTLIATANQGSEATYESGFVIDKFPISRPNLTFSTLTVSNMSPEDSSIYLCSVERGTGANIQYFGAGTRLSVL.

The V call is TRBV19, the J call TRBJ2-2; TRBD1 matches 8 bases. Trimming removed 5 bases from V and 3 bases from J; junction bases left unmatched: 5. This CDR3 contains 15 residues. Germline V CDR1 and CDR2: LNHDA, SQIVND (reference sequence). The CDR3 protein is CASSGGQVYTGELFF. The CDR3 coding sequence is TGTGCCAGTAGTGGGGGACAGGTGTACACCGGGGAGCTGTTTTTT.

This clonotype was seen only a few times. The chain combines TRBV6-1 with TRBJ2-5, with D tentatively TRBD1 or TRBD2 (5 bases each). From germline, CDR1 is MNHNS and CDR2 SASEGT. This CDR3 is 18 amino acids long. Trimming took off 6 bases at V and 2 bases at J, with 25 bases between the two ends. Written as DNA, the CDR3 is TGTGCCAGCAGAGCCGGGACGACGGGGATAACGAAACAAGAGACCCAGTACTTC. Amino acids: CASRAGTTGITKQETQYF.

In its sample, this clonotype was seen a few times. This rearrangement joins TRBV27 to TRBJ2-7, with a possible D match to TRBD1 (6 bases). This CDR3 region has 14 residues. Trimming shortened V by 3 bases and J by 5 bases, and 14 bases separated the two germline ends. Germline V gene data show CDR1 as MNHEY and CDR2 as SMNVEV (reference sequence). The CDR3, as DNA: TGTGCCAGCAGTTTTGAGGCAGGGGCTAACGAGCAGTACGTC. Protein sequence: CASSFEAGANEQYV.

In its sample, this clonotype was seen a few times. V usage is TRBV11-2 and J usage is TRBJ2-5; D is uncertain. Trimming removed 1 base at V and 7 bases at J, with 10 bases between. Germline CDR1 reads SGHAT; CDR2 reads FQNNGV. This CDR3 is 13 amino acids long. Written as DNA, the CDR3 is TGTGCCAGCAGCTTAGTTGCCTCCGGGACCCAGTACTTC. This translates into CASSLVASGTQYF.

V is TRBV2 and J is TRBJ2-7; 7 bases agree with TRBD1. The V and J ends lost 8 bases and 4 bases, in that order; junction bases with no gene match: 14. This CDR3 is built from 15 residues. In germline, CDR1 is SNHLY, CDR2 FYNNEI. For the CDR3, the DNA is TGTGCCAGCGGGGAACGGTCGGGACAGTTATACGAGCAGTACTTC. Protein: CASGERSGQLYEQYF.

The V and J genes are TRBV6-5 and TRBJ2-2, with 7 bases lining up with TRBD1. Germline CDR1 reads MNHEY; CDR2 reads SVGAGI. V gave up 5 bases and J gave up 6 bases; unmatched junction bases: 6. The length of the CDR3 is 14 residues. The CDR3, as DNA: TGTGCCAGCAGTAACAGGGGCATCGCCGGGGAGCTGTTTTTT. Translated, it gives CASSNRGIAGELFF.

The chain links TRBV2 to TRBJ2-5; TRBD2 agrees at 9 bases. The trim removed 2 bases at V and 7 bases at J, leaving 8 bases unmatched. The CDR3 is made up of 15 amino acids. Germline V CDR1 and CDR2: SNHLY, FYNNEI. The CDR3 DNA is TGTGCCAGCAGTGAAAGGCTAGCGGGGTCGACGACCCAGTACTTC. Translation: CASSERLAGSTTQYF.

This clonotype came up many times. The V gene is TRBV12-3 or TRBV12-4, the J gene TRBJ2-5; TRBD2 matches at 8 bases. The CDR3 spans 16 residues. V shed 5 bases and J 2 bases; nucleotides not matched to a gene: 10. Here the CDR3 reads CASSGRLAREQETQYF. In DNA form, the CDR3 reads TGTGCCAGCAGTGGGAGACTAGCGAGAGAGCAAGAGACCCAGTACTTC.

This clonotype has a single count. V gene TRBV7-2 combines with J gene TRBJ1-5, with D perhaps matching TRBD1 (6 bases). Germline assignment: CDR1 SGHTA and CDR2 FQGNSA. This CDR3 contains 16 residues. V lost 5 bases, J lost 9 bases, and 23 bases lay in between. The CDR3 nucleotides are TGTGCCAGCAGCCATCGACAGGACGCCCCGGAAGGGCCCCAGCATTTT. This translates into CASSHRQDAPEGPQHF.

This clonotype was observed at least ten times. The V gene is TRBV11-2, the J gene TRBJ1-4; the D gene is possibly TRBD1 (6 bases). The CDR3 sequence is 19 residues long. The germline V gene encodes CDR1 SGHAT and CDR2 FQNNGV. Trimming cost V 5 bases and J 8 bases, with 30 bases left between them. CDR3 residues: CASSRSNPGWEGGMEKLFF. The CDR3 coding sequence is TGTGCCAGCAGCCGATCCAACCCGGGCTGGGAGGGGGGGATGGAAAAACTGTTTTTT.

This rearrangement joins TRBV7-2 to TRBJ1-1; D remains ambiguous. The germline V gene encodes CDR1 SGHTA and CDR2 FQGNSA. Trimming removed 5 bases from V and 6 bases from J, with 13 bases in between. This CDR3 region has 13 residues. The CDR3 here is CASSPFNSPEAFF. Here the CDR3 DNA reads TGTGCCAGCAGCCCCTTTAATAGTCCTGAAGCTTTCTTT.

In this sample, this clonotype turned up a few times. The chain links TRBV6-2 or TRBV6-3 to TRBJ2-5; TRBD2 is a possible D gene (6 bases). V was shortened by 1 base and J by 5 bases, with 14 bases between the two germline ends. CDR1 and CDR2 from the germline V gene are MNHEY and SVGEGT. This CDR3 spans 15 amino acids. The CDR3 sequence: CASSYYSGGQETQYF. In DNA, the CDR3 is TGTGCCAGCAGTTACTACTCCGGGGGTCAGGAGACCCAGTACTTC.

There are a few counts of this clonotype. The gene calls are TRBV11-2 and TRBJ2-7, with D possibly being TRBD1 (6 bases). The V gene's germline CDR1 is SGHAT and CDR2 FQNNGV. The CDR3 extends over 17 amino acids. V lost 1 base and J lost 3, with 19 bases in between. The CDR3 spells CASSLAPQVTGIYEQYF. The CDR3 DNA follows: TGTGCCAGCAGCTTAGCCCCTCAAGTGACAGGCATCTACGAGCAGTACTTC.

This clonotype was observed a handful of times. The chain couples TRBV18 to TRBJ1-2, with TRBD1 identical over 8 bases. V gave up 3 bases and J gave up 3 bases; unmatched junction bases: 6. From germline, CDR1 is KGHSH and CDR2 LQKENI. This CDR3 has 15 residues. The CDR3 region is CASSPAGGRHYGYTF. The CDR3, as DNA: TGTGCCAGCTCACCCGCAGGGGGCCGACACTATGGCTACACCTTC.